The rows below give T cell receptor beta chains drawn from one sample of a study of shared clonotypes between healthy human individuals. Repertoires were generated with immunoSEQ multiplex PCR, while TCRdb's copy carries only in-frame clones and drops some. The table shows about 2.2 million clones, with 80% to 95% occurring only once. The source material was naive CD8+ T cells from PBMCs. Every receptor here comes from a man aged 18 to 29 in good health. Some clones in this sample may be carry-over from other donors' samples. Both conserved end residues are trimmed from each CDR3. Each record gives: CDR3 length, V gene, CDR3 protein.

13,TRBV27,ASSWSGQGTYEQY
12,TRBV27,ASSLRVAYNEQF
13,TRBV30,AWSVWEGSTNTRN
12,TRBV19,ACGARNIHNEQF
9,TRBV27,ASSRSGQLF
11,TRBV11-2,ASSLVGGGEQY
9,TRBV29-1,SVDSRVGYT
14,TRBV7-6,ASSFGLAGGTDTQY
10,TRBV11-2,ASSPAGYGYT
15,TRBV7-9,ASSYGLAGAERDTQY
12,TRBV4-1,ASSQVGQGAGEY
10,TRBV7-9,ASSGDREGYT
12,TRBV5-4,ASSIGTGGSEQY
13,TRBV27,ASSSARVVADTQY
11,TRBV18,ASEGQEHYEQY
12,TRBV11-2,ASSFGLAGDEQY
12,TRBV11-2,ASSLRQGNQPQH
15,TRBV28,ASSLPSSGSAADTQY
9,TRBV19,ASSVSGEQY
12,TRBV27,ASSNRDRVWEQY
13,TRBV4-2,ASSQETGAGNEQF
15,TRBV7-8,ASSLRLGLAGEDTQY
10,TRBV18,ASSPGAYEQY
11,TRBV27,ASKWLSMDTQY
13,TRBV19,ASSMGRGRPQPQH
13,TRBV19,ASTTPGDGDNEQF
14,TRBV4-2,ASSQDLWVQNQPQH
15,TRBV4-1,ASSQDLSLTGSQPQH
14,TRBV5-1,ASSPGDREVSDTQY
11,TRBV13,ASSLGRMGKPF
13,TRBV4-2,ASSQDLGGGQPQH
15,TRBV27,ASSALDSFLWDGELF